The clone carrying this T cell receptor beta chain was recorded many times. Its specificity is not known. The sample belongs to a study of blood T cells in healthy people across ages. Germline-derived CDR1 and CDR2 are SGHRS and YFSETQ. The CDR3 is 13 amino acids. V dropped 4 bases and J dropped 4 bases, with 11 bases sitting between them. It was with a sample-barcoded 5' primer and a J-beta primer mix that a second PCR of roughly 7 to 12 cycles was run. Individual samples furnished no less than 2.5 million CDR3-containing paired-end reads apiece. TCRdb recomputed calls from the 5' RACE reads with MiXCR, one row per CDR3 protein. Altogether 790,000 or so distinct CDR3 sequences are present, about 47% being singletons, with the ten largest covering about a sixth. Broader study findings: Naive and antigen-experienced cells could not be conclusively compared, given unsorted PBMCs.

The total RNA that was extracted per sample amounted to at least 5 micrograms. The sequence was collected from a man older than 75 in good health. The V and J genes are TRBV5-1 and TRBJ1-2; TRBD1 is a possible D gene (6 bases). The sample was blood. Here the CDR3 reads CASSQKQGYGYTF. The CDR3 DNA sequence: TGCGCCAGCAGCCAGAAACAGGGCTATGGCTACACCTTC.